This TCR beta chain was identified during a study of regulatory T cells in long-lasting Graves disease. Findings of the study overall: Under persistent disease, TRBV28, TRBJ1-2 and TRBJ2-5 were used preferentially.

Described time point: newly diagnosed GD, antithyroid drugs for less than 3 months. After RNA was extracted from PBMCs, the TCR library was made from it. Germline CDR1 reads ENHRY; CDR2 reads SYGVKD. The germline V and J ends were trimmed by 0 bases and 4 bases, with 8 bases remaining between them. CDR3 length: 14 residues. Arm-PCR of CDR3 regions and iRepertoire HTBI primers were the basis on which TCR beta libraries were built. MiXCR, applied by TCRdb to the multiplex PCR reads, yields one record per CDR3 protein. Of a few hundred thousand distinct CDR3 sequences detected, 20% to 25% appear once; the ten largest clones hold roughly 13%. Worth noting for this clonotype: Its antigen is unidentified.

The gene calls are TRBV10-3 and TRBJ2-3; D unclear. The TCR originated in a female donor with Graves disease. This material consisted of peripheral blood mononuclear cells (PBMCs), taken at new diagnosis, from a patient treated with antithyroid drugs. CDR3 amino acids: CAISESTPPDTQYF. The DNA of the CDR3 is TGTGCCATCAGTGAGTCGACTCCGCCAGATACGCAGTATTTT.